Each of the 15 T cell receptor beta chains below was sequenced from the same sample in a study of T cell responses to AZD1222 COVID-19 vaccine. The protocol was immunoSEQ multiplex PCR, while the TCRdb copy is restricted to in-frame clones and leaves out a portion. The profile shows over 15,000 clones, about 87% of them singletons. Sequenced material: peripheral blood, taken 28 days after the second AZD1222 dose. The source is an adult who received the AZD1222 COVID-19 vaccine.

The chain carries TRBV6-1 and TRBJ1-6, with no clear D. Per the germline V gene, CDR1 is MNHNS and CDR2 is SASEGT. This CDR3 has 13 amino acids. Trimming left V 11 bases short and J 4 bases short, with 12 bases between. CDR3 protein: CAHCPEYNSPLHF. CDR3 in DNA: TGTGCCCACTGCCCGGAGTATAATTCACCCCTCCACTTT.

The rearrangement joins TRBV5-4 to TRBJ1-1; D not resolved. Trimming shortened V by 0 bases and J by 6 bases, and 15 bases separated the two germline ends. CDR1 SGHNT and CDR2 YYREEE come from the germline V gene (reference sequence). The CDR3 totals 15 residues. CDR3 in DNA: TGTGCCAGCAGCTTGGTGGCGGGAGCTCTCGCTGAAGCTTTCTTT. Protein: CASSLVAGALAEAFF. Complete variable domain (other parts from reference TRBV5-4 and TRBJ1-1): ETGVTQSPTHLIKTRGQQVTLRCSSQSGHNTVSWYQQALGQGPQFIFQYYREEENGRGNFPPRFSGLQFPNYSSELNVNALELDDSALYLCASSLVAGALAEAFFGQGTRLTVV.

The CDR3 DNA is TGTGCCAGCAGTTCCTGGGTAGCTGGGAATTATGGCTACACCTTC. Protein: CASSSWVAGNYGYTF. The rearrangement uses TRBV28 and TRBJ1-2, with no clear D. Trimming stripped 4 bases from V and 5 bases from J, with 17 bases between. Per germline, CDR1 MDHEN and CDR2 SYDVKM. This CDR3 spans 15 amino acids.

This rearrangement joins TRBV5-4 to TRBJ1-3; tentative D call: TRBD1 (5 bases). The length of the CDR3 is 17 residues. Germline V CDR1 and CDR2: SGHNT, YYREEE (reference sequence). V was cut by 4 bases and J by 0 bases, with 17 bases left in between. CDR3 protein: CASSPSGGGVSGNTIYF. The CDR3 coding sequence is TGTGCCAGCAGCCCCTCCGGGGGAGGGGTCTCTGGAAACACCATATATTTT.

The rearrangement links TRBV28 to TRBJ1-5; D may be TRBD1 (5 bases). The germline gives CDR1 MDHEN, CDR2 SYDVKM. The V end lost 7 bases, the J end lost 0 bases, and 13 bases lay between the germline ends. There are 15 residues in the CDR3. The CDR3: CASKALGVSNQPQHF. The CDR3 nucleotides read TGTGCCAGCAAAGCGCTAGGGGTTAGCAATCAGCCCCAGCATTTT.

This rearrangement joins TRBV9 to TRBJ1-1, with D perhaps matching TRBD1 (5 bases). The V and J ends lost 0 bases and 0 bases respectively, with 12 bases between them. The germline CDR1 and CDR2 sequences are SGDLS and YYNGEE. This CDR3 contains 16 residues. The CDR3 DNA sequence: TGTGCCAGCAGCGTAGACCCCGCGGGGGTGAACACTGAAGCTTTCTTT. Its protein is CASSVDPAGVNTEAFF.

The rearrangement joins TRBV5-1 to TRBJ1-1; no clear D gene. CDR1 and CDR2 (germline): SGHRS, YFSETQ. This CDR3 region has 14 residues. V shed 2 bases and J shed 1 base, with 9 bases lying between them. The CDR3 nucleotides read TGCGCCAGCAGCTTTTTATACGAGAACACTGAAGCTTTCTTT. Protein product: CASSFLYENTEAFF.

The chain recombines TRBV9 with TRBJ2-7; 7 bases match TRBD1. Trimming cost V 4 bases and J 2 bases; bases outside gene matches: 6. This CDR3 region has 14 residues. Germline V gene sequence: CDR1 SGDLS, CDR2 YYNGEE. CDR3 sequence (DNA): TGTGCCAGCAGCAGCCGGGACAGTCCCTACGAGCAGTACTTC. Protein sequence: CASSSRDSPYEQYF.

This clone was counted a single time. The V and J genes are TRBV19 and TRBJ1-1, with 7 nucleotides matching TRBD1. J was trimmed by 3 bases and V by 4 bases; bases with no gene match: 8. The germline gives CDR1 LNHDA, CDR2 SQIVND (reference sequence). The length of the CDR3 is 15 residues. CDR3 sequence reads: CASSTRQGGDTEAFF. The DNA for the CDR3 is TGTGCCAGTAGTACACGTCAGGGGGGGGACACTGAAGCTTTCTTT.

The V call is TRBV6-2 or TRBV6-3, the J call TRBJ2-7; TRBD1 agrees at 10 bases. There are 15 residues in the CDR3. Germline V CDR1 and CDR2: MNHEY, SVGEGT. V gave up 5 bases and J gave up 2 bases; unmatched junction bases: 6. CDR3 DNA: TGTGCCAGCAGTGGCTCCGGGACAGGGGCCTACGAGCAGTACTTC. The encoded protein is CASSGSGTGAYEQYF.

V and J are TRBV7-9 and TRBJ2-1; 7 nucleotides align to TRBD2. The ends lost 0 bases at V and 1 base at J; junction bases unmatched: 3. Germline V gives CDR1 SEHNR, CDR2 FQNEAQ (reference sequence). This CDR3 comprises 16 residues. The DNA of the CDR3 is TGTGCCAGCAGCTTAGCACGCGGGAGTTCCTACAATGAGCAGTTCTTC. Translated: CASSLARGSSYNEQFF. Variable domain in full (rest from reference TRBV7-9 and TRBJ2-1): DTGVSQNPRHKITKRGQNVTFRCDPISEHNRLYWYRQTLGQGPEFLTYFQNEAQLEKSRLLSDRFSAERPKGSFSTLEIQRTEQGDSAMYLCASSLARGSSYNEQFFGPGTRLTVL.

This sequence joins TRBV4-2 and TRBJ2-2; D uncertain. Trimming took off 0 bases at V and 6 bases at J, with 5 bases between the two ends. Germline CDR1 and CDR2: LGHNA and YNFKEQ. The CDR3 has 13 residues. CDR3 in amino acids: CASSQDGAGELFF. The CDR3 DNA is TGTGCCAGCAGCCAAGACGGTGCCGGGGAGCTGTTTTTT.

The gene calls are TRBV7-6 and TRBJ2-4, with D possibly TRBD1 on 5 matching bases. This CDR3 is 18 amino acids long. Trimming took off 5 bases at V and 0 bases at J, with 20 bases between the two ends. Germline V gives CDR1 SGHVS, CDR2 FNYEAQ. CDR3 in amino acids: CASSVSTLRQGAKNIQYF. For the CDR3, the DNA is TGTGCCAGCAGCGTCAGCACATTACGCCAGGGAGCCAAAAACATTCAGTACTTC.

This chain connects TRBV18 to TRBJ2-5; TRBD2 agrees at 8 bases. V trimming: 5 bases; J trimming: 1 base; junction bases outside the gene matches: 0. The CDR3 has 13 amino acids. Per germline, CDR1 KGHSH and CDR2 LQKENI. The CDR3: CASSGTSQETQYF. The CDR3 bases are TGTGCCAGCTCAGGGACTAGCCAAGAGACCCAGTACTTC.

CDR3 in amino acids: CASSAPRTGLDTEAFF. The CDR3 bases are TGTGCCAGCAGTGCTCCGAGGACAGGTTTGGACACTGAAGCTTTCTTT. The V and J genes are TRBV2 and TRBJ1-1; 7 bases agree with TRBD1. From germline, CDR1 is SNHLY and CDR2 FYNNEI. V lost 4 bases to trimming and J lost 3 bases; unmatched junction nucleotides: 11. The CDR3 extends over 16 amino acids. The entire variable domain, with the rest obtained from reference TRBV2 and TRBJ1-1, is as follows: EPEVTQTPSHQVTQMGQEVILRCVPISNHLYFYWYRQILGQKVEFLVSFYNNEISEKSEIFDDQFSVERPDGSNFTLKIRSTKLEDSAMYFCASSAPRTGLDTEAFFGQGTRLTVV.